Included here is one T cell receptor beta chain sequence, with context. Its antigen remains unknown. With approximately ten days of culture completed, CD4+ T cells were isolated. Subjects were given two BNT162b2 or mRNA-1273 vaccine doses. Germline CDR1 and CDR2: SNHLY and FYNNEI. The CDR3 extends over 15 amino acids. The V and J ends lost 7 bases and 2 bases respectively, with 15 bases between them. The repertoire was sequenced with immunoSEQ multiplex PCR; TCRdb's copy has only in-frame clones and lacks some. The sample records around 66,000 clones, over 70% being singletons. The data are from a study of vaccination effects on CD4 cells after COVID-19.

This TCR came from a human donor who received a COVID-19 vaccine. Sequencing used CD4+ T cells from PBMCs cultured without peptide, obtained after COVID-19 vaccination. The chain is built from TRBV2 and TRBJ1-5; possible D gene TRBD1, 5 bases. The CDR3 loop reads CASTSRDGGNQPQHF. The CDR3 bases are TGTGCCAGCACCTCCCGGGACGGTGGCAATCAGCCCCAGCATTTT. Filled out from reference TRBV2 and TRBJ1-5, the complete variable domain reads EPEVTQTPSHQVTQMGQEVILRCVPISNHLYFYWYRQILGQKVEFLVSFYNNEISEKSEIFDDQFSVERPDGSNFTLKIRSTKLEDSAMYFCASTSRDGGNQPQHFGDGTRLSIL.